The 18 T cell receptor beta chains reported below all come from one sample, sequenced in a study of breast tumors, draining lymph nodes, adjacent tissues. Breast cancer patients provided tissue from their axillary draining lymph nodes. Via MiXCR, TCRdb re-called the multiplex PCR reads, giving one row per CDR3 protein. This table holds 80,000 to 130,000 distinct CDR3 sequences, less than 25% found once. Sequencing used axillary lymph node tissue. Source of these receptors: a female donor with breast cancer. Some clones in this sample may be carry-over from other donors' samples.

Worth noting for this clonotype: Mismatch with germline at one junction end may stem from a read error. V gene TRBV4-2 combines with J gene TRBJ1-2; possible D gene TRBD1, 6 bases. Per germline, CDR1 LGHNA and CDR2 YNFKEQ. The CDR3 spans 15 residues. CDR3 nucleotide sequence: TGTGCCAGCAGCCGGGGTGGCGAGGGGGGCTATGGCTGCACCTTC. It specifies CASSRGGEGGYGCTF.

This clonotype was observed many times. The chain is built from TRBV19 and TRBJ1-5; D is possibly TRBD1 (5 bases). Looked up from germline, CDR1 is LNHDA and CDR2 is SQIVND (reference sequence). The CDR3 totals 13 residues. The CDR3 nucleotides are TGTGCTAGCACGGACACTTACGATCAGCCCCAGCATTTT. Its translation is CASTDTYDQPQHF. Using reference TRBV19 and TRBJ1-5 for the parts outside the CDR3, the full variable domain is DGGITQSPKYLFRKEGQNVTLSCEQNLNHDAMYWYRQDPGQGLRLIYYSQIVNDFQKGDIAEGYSVSREKKESFPLTVTSAQKNPTAFYLCASTDTYDQPQHFGDGTRLSIL.

This clonotype was picked up many times. The genes are TRBV3-1 and TRBJ1-2; no reliable D call. Germline assignment: CDR1 LGHDT and CDR2 YNNKEL (reference sequence). Trimming took 3 bases from V and 8 from J, leaving 13 bases between them. CDR3 length: 13 amino acids. The CDR3: CASSHRTNSGYTF. For the CDR3, the DNA is TGTGCCAGCAGCCATCGGACGAACTCCGGCTACACCTTC. Full variable domain (rest looked up from reference TRBV3-1 and TRBJ1-2): DTAVSQTPKYLVTQMGNDKSIKCEQNLGHDTMYWYKQDSKKFLKIMFSYNNKELIINETVPNRFSPKSPDKAHLNLHINSLELGDSAVYFCASSHRTNSGYTFGSGTRLTVV.

This clonotype was detected many times. This chain links TRBV7-9 with TRBJ1-4; D is ambiguous. V lost 5 bases and J lost 8, with 18 bases in between. The germline CDR1 and CDR2 sequences are SEHNR and FQNEAQ (reference sequence). The CDR3 has 15 residues. CDR3 coding DNA: TGTGCCAGCAGCCCCCGGGTGTCGGGAGGGGAAAAACTGTTTTTT. This codes for CASSPRVSGGEKLFF.

At least ten counts were recorded for this clonotype. V and J are TRBV11-3 and TRBJ2-1; tentative D call: TRBD2 (6 bases). The CDR3 runs 18 residues. Germline V CDR1 and CDR2: SGHNT, YENEEA. The V end was cut by 5 bases, the J end by 2 bases, with 22 bases between. The CDR3 region is CASSLSRSSVHPYNEQFF. In nucleotides, the CDR3 is TGTGCCAGCAGCCTGAGCAGGTCTAGCGTTCACCCCTACAATGAGCAGTTCTTC.

This clonotype was recorded many times. The chain is built from TRBV6-5 and TRBJ2-5, with TRBD1 matching 9 bases. The CDR3 runs to 13 residues. Germline CDR1 is MNHEY and CDR2 is SVGAGI. Trimming removed 10 bases from V and 4 bases from J; junction bases left unmatched: 7. CDR3 region: CATKGTGRETQYF. DNA of the CDR3: TGTGCCACGAAGGGGACAGGGAGAGAGACCCAGTACTTC.

In this sample, this clonotype turned up many times. The chain uses TRBV5-6 and TRBJ1-5; a possible D gene is TRBD1 (5 bases). There are 14 residues in the CDR3. V lost 0 bases to trimming and J lost 5 bases, with 9 bases between them. From germline, CDR1 is SGHDT and CDR2 YYEEEE. This CDR3 reads CASSLARGDQPQHF. CDR3 nucleotides: TGTGCCAGCAGCTTGGCCCGGGGCGATCAGCCCCAGCATTTT.

V and J are TRBV4-3 and TRBJ2-2, with unresolved D. Germline values: CDR1 LGHNA, CDR2 YSLEER. V was trimmed by 0 bases and J by 0 bases, leaving 11 bases between them. The CDR3 contains 17 residues. CDR3 sequence reads: CASSQDAGAANTGELFF. As DNA, the CDR3 is TGCGCCAGCAGCCAAGATGCCGGAGCCGCGAACACCGGGGAGCTGTTTTTT.

This clonotype was detected a few times. The V call is TRBV11-2, the J call TRBJ2-5; 12 bases are a match to TRBD2. The CDR3 runs 18 residues. V lost 1 base and J lost 4; bases outside the gene matches: 10. CDR1 and CDR2 (germline): SGHAT, FQNNGV. CDR3 amino acids: CASSLGQPGLAGPETQYF. CDR3 sequence (DNA): TGTGCCAGCAGCTTAGGTCAACCGGGACTAGCGGGCCCAGAGACCCAGTACTTC.

This clonotype was recorded at least ten times. The CDR3 DNA reads TGTGCCAGCAGCCTTGGGACACGTAGCAATCAGCCCCAGCATTTT. Translated: CASSLGTRSNQPQHF. J is TRBJ1-5 and V is TRBV5-8, with D perhaps matching TRBD1 (6 bases). This CDR3 has 15 amino acids. Germline assignment: CDR1 SGHTS and CDR2 YDEGEE. Trimming stripped 4 bases from V and 0 bases from J, with 11 bases between.

This clonotype has at least ten counts. The chain combines TRBV9 with TRBJ2-1; 13 bases fit TRBD2. V trimming: 6 bases; J trimming: 7 bases; junction bases outside the gene matches: 13. Germline assignment: CDR1 SGDLS and CDR2 YYNGEE. The CDR3 has 17 residues. The CDR3 reads CASTPYDRTSGSNEQFF. The CDR3 coding sequence is TGTGCCAGCACCCCCTACGACCGGACTAGCGGGAGTAATGAGCAGTTCTTC.

Details on this clonotype: This may be a read error: a much more frequent sequence differs by one nucleotide. The conserved phenylalanine or tryptophan is not found at the CDR3 terminus, so this likely reflects a read error. V and J are TRBV12-3 or TRBV12-4 and TRBJ2-2; D gene unclear. The ends were cut back, 3 bases at V and 7 bases at J, with 9 bases in the middle. The CDR3 has 13 amino acids. This chain's CDR3 is CASSFTIGGELFL. The CDR3 nucleotides are TGTGCCAGCAGTTTTACAATAGGCGGGGAGCTGTTTCTT.

V is TRBV5-8 and J is TRBJ2-1; 7 bases match TRBD1. V lost 3 bases, J lost 3 bases, and 9 bases stayed unmatched. The germline CDR1 and CDR2 sequences are SGHTS and YDEGEE. The CDR3 has 16 residues. Here the CDR3 reads CASSSPGGDHYNEQFF. In nucleotides, the CDR3 is TGTGCCAGCAGCTCCCCAGGGGGAGACCACTACAATGAGCAGTTCTTC.

This clonotype was seen many times. The rearrangement uses TRBV29-1 and TRBJ2-7; 7 bases are shared with TRBD1. Per the germline V gene, CDR1 is SQVTM and CDR2 is ANQGSEA. This CDR3 contains 12 residues. The V segment lost 4 bases and the J segment 3 bases; nucleotides outside the gene matches: 3. The CDR3 sequence is CSVGDSDYEQYF. The CDR3 bases are TGCAGCGTTGGGGACAGCGACTACGAGCAGTACTTC.

This clonotype was counted between two and nine times. The chain carries TRBV28 and TRBJ1-5, with no clear D. Trimming removed 7 bases from V and 2 bases from J, with 9 bases in between. The CDR3 is 13 residues long. CDR1 and CDR2 (germline): MDHEN, SYDVKM. The CDR3 bases are TGTGCCAGCACCACGCAGGGCAATCAGCCCCAGCATTTT. Protein: CASTTQGNQPQHF.

This clonotype showed up just once. The chain is built from TRBV10-3 and TRBJ2-2, with D tentatively TRBD1 (5 bases). The germline V gene has CDR1 ENHRY and CDR2 SYGVKD. V lost 0 bases, J lost 4 bases, and 9 bases lay in between. The CDR3 has 15 residues. CDR3 nucleotide sequence: TGTGCCATCAGTGAGTCGAGACAGAGCACCGGGGAGCTGTTTTTT. This gives the protein CAISESRQSTGELFF.

This clonotype was observed at least ten times. The V gene is TRBV9, the J gene TRBJ2-1; the match to TRBD2 covers 8 bases. Trimming removed 5 bases from V and 6 bases from J; junction bases left unmatched: 7. Germline V gene sequence: CDR1 SGDLS, CDR2 YYNGEE. The CDR3 length is 14 residues. Here the CDR3 reads CASSRLAGINEQFF. The DNA of the CDR3 is TGTGCCAGCAGTCGATTAGCGGGGATCAATGAGCAGTTCTTC.

The chain couples TRBV7-2 to TRBJ2-1; no reliable D call. The CDR3 has 13 residues. Trimming removed 1 base at V and 12 bases at J, with 13 bases between. CDR1 is SGHTA, CDR2 FQGNSA, per germline. The CDR3 loop is CASSLVTGSGQFF. DNA of the CDR3: TGTGCCAGCAGCTTAGTTACCGGCTCTGGGCAGTTCTTC.